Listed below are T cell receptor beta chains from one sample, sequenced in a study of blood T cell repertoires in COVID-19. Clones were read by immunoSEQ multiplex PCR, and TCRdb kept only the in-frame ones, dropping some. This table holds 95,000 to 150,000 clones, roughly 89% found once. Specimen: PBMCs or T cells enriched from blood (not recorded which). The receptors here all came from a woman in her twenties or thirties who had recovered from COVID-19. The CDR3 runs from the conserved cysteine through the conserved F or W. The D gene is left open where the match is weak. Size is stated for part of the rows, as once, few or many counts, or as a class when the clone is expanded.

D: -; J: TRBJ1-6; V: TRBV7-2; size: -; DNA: TGTGCCAGCAGCTCGCTGCCCGGGGCACCCCTCCACTTT; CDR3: CASSSLPGAPLHF
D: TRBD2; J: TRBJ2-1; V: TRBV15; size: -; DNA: TGTGCCACCAGCTCCACTAGCGGGGCTTACAATGAGCAGTTCTTC; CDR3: CATSSTSGAYNEQFF
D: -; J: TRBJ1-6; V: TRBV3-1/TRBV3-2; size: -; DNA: TGTGCCAGCACCGAAGGGGGTGGAAATTCACCCCTCCACTTT; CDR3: CASTEGGGNSPLHF
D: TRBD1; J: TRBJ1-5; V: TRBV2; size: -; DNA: TGTGCCAGCAGTAGACAGGGGTTCAATCAGCCCCAGCATTTT; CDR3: CASSRQGFNQPQHF
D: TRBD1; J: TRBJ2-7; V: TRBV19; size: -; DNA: TGTGCCAGTAGTGCGGGACAGGCATTATCCTACGAGCAGTACTTC; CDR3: CASSAGQALSYEQYF
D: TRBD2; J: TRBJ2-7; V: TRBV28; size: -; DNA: TGTGCCAGCAGTTTAGGCAGCGGGAGCTCCTACGAGCAGTACTTC; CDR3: CASSLGSGSSYEQYF
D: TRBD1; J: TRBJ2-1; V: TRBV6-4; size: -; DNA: TGTGCCAGCAGTGACTCTGCGGGACAGGGTGACAATGAGCAGTTCTTC; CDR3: CASSDSAGQGDNEQFF
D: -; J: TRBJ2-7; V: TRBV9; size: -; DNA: TGTGCCAGCAGCGCTCTACCGGGTCCTAGCGAGCAGTACTTC; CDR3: CASSALPGPSEQYF
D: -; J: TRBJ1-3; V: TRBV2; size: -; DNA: TGTGCCAGCTCTGACGAGGGCACCTCTGGAAACACCATATATTTT; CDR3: CASSDEGTSGNTIYF
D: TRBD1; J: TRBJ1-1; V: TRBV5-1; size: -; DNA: TGCGCCAGCAGCTTCCAGGGGGACTTAGAAGCTTTCTTT; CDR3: CASSFQGDLEAFF
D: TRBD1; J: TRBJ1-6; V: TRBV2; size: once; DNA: TGTGCCAGCTCGCCCCCTCAGGGGGGCCTCTCACCCCTCCACTTT; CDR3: CASSPPQGGLSPLHF
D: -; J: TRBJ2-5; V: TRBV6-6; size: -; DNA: TGTGCCAGCAGTTACGCTGGCTCCCAAGAGACCCAGTACTTC; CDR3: CASSYAGSQETQYF
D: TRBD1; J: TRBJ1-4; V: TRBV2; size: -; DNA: TGTGCCAGCAGTTCGTCCGGGACAGCCAAATCGAATTTT; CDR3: CASSSSGTAKSNF
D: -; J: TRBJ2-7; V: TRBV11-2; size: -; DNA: TGTGCCAGCAGCCCCCGGACTTATGAGCAGTACTTC; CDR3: CASSPRTYEQYF
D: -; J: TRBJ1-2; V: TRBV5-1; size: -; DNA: TGCGCCAGCAGTCGAGGGAACTATGGCTACACCTTC; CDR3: CASSRGNYGYTF
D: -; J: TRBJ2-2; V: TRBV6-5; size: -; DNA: TGTGCCAGCACCTGGGACTCAAACACCGGGGAGCTGTTTTTT; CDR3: CASTWDSNTGELFF
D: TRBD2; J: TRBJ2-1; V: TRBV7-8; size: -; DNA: TGTGCCAGCAGCCCGGAGACGGTGTTAGCGGGAGGGGGGTTCTTC; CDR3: CASSPETVLAGGGFF
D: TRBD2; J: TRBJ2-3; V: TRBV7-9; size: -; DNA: TGTGCCAGCAGCTTCGGACTAGGCGGCACAGATACGCAGTATTTT; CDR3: CASSFGLGGTDTQYF
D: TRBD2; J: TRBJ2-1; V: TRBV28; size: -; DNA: TGTGCCAGCAGTTTGGGACTAGCCCACAATGAGCAGTTCTTC; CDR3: CASSLGLAHNEQFF
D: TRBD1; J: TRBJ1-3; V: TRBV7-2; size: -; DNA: TGTGCCAGCAGCCCACAGGGGGGCACTGGAAACACCATATATTTT; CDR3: CASSPQGGTGNTIYF
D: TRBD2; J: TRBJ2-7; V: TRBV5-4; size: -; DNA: TGTGCCAGCACCTCCGGGACTAGCGGGAGAGTGCGGTACGAGCAGTACTTC; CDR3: CASTSGTSGRVRYEQYF
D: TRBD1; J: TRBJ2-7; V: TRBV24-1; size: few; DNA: TGTGCCACCAGTGACCCGAGACAGGGGGGGACCTACGAGCAGTACTTC; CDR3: CATSDPRQGGTYEQYF
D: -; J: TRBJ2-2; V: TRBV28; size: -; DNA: TGTGCCTTGGGGACACGGTTCGCGAACACCGGGGAGCTGTTTTTT; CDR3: CALGTRFANTGELFF
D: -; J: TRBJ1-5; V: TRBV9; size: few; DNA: TGTGCCAGCAGTAAATCGACGGACACACACCAGCCCCAGCATTTT; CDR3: CASSKSTDTHQPQHF
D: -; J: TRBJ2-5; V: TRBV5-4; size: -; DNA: TGTGCCAGCAGCCAACAAAGGAACCTCCAGGCCCAGTACTTC; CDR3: CASSQQRNLQAQYF
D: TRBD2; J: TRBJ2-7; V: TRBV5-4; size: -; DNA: TGTGCCAGCAGCGCAGGCGGGAGACCCTACGAGCAGTACTTC; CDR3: CASSAGGRPYEQYF
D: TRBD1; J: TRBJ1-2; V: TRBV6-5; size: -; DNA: TGTGCCAGCAGCGTGGACAGGGCAAGTGGCTACACCTTC; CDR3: CASSVDRASGYTF
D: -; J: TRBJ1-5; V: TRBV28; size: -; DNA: TGTGCCAGCAGCATTCCCGGGACTCTCAATCAGCCCCAGCATTTT; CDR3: CASSIPGTLNQPQHF
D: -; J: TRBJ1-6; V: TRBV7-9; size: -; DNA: TGTGCCAGCAGCCCGTATACAGTATTTTCCTCCTATAATTCACCCCTCCACTTT; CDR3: CASSPYTVFSSYNSPLHF
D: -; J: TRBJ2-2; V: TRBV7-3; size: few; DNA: TGTGCCAGCAGCTTAGCCAGGAACACCGGGGAGCTGTTTTTT; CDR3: CASSLARNTGELFF
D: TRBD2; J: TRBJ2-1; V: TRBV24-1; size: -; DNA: TGTGCCACCAGGGGAGGGCTAAGGAATGAGCAGTTCTTC; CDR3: CATRGGLRNEQFF
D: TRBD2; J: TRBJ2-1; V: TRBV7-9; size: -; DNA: TGTGCCAGCAGCCGGACTAGCGGGAGGGTAGAGGGAAACAATGAGCAGTTCTTC; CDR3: CASSRTSGRVEGNNEQFF
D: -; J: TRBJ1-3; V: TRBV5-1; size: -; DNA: TGCGCCAGCAGCTTGTCGGCAGGTTACTCTGGAAACACCATATATTTT; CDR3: CASSLSAGYSGNTIYF
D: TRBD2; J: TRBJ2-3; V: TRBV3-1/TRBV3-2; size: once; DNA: TGTGCCAGCAGCCAAGAGGCTCTGACCGGGACTAGCGGGAGGGGGGTAACAGATACGCAGTATTTT; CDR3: CASSQEALTGTSGRGVTDTQYF
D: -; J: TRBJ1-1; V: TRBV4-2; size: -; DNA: TGTGCCAGCAGCCGTAAGAGTCCGATGAACACTGAAGCTTTCTTT; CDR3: CASSRKSPMNTEAFF
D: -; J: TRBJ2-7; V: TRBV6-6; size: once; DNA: TGTGCCAGCAGTTACATGGGACTGGGGGAGCAGTACTTC; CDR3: CASSYMGLGEQYF
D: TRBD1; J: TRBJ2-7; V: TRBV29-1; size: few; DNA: TGCAGCGTCTCGGAGGGCAGGGGGCCGTACGAGCAGTACTTC; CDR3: CSVSEGRGPYEQYF
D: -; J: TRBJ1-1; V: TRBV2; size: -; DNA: TGTGCCCGCCCCCGGGGGACGGGGAACATGAACACTGAAGCTTTCTTT; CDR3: CARPRGTGNMNTEAFF
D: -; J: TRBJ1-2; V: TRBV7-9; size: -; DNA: TGTGCCAGCAGCCGCCCGGGGGCTAACTATGGCTACACCTTC; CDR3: CASSRPGANYGYTF